There are a few counts of the clone carrying this TCR beta chain. Its antigen is unknown. This CDR3 is 13 amino acids long. The V gene's germline CDR1 is SQVTM and CDR2 ANQGSEA. J was trimmed by 10 bases and V by 4 bases; bases with no gene match: 9. The entry originates in a study of T cell repertoires in cytomegalovirus infection. Study in general: In public TCR beta signatures, there were indications of both CMV infection and matching HLA type.

From the reads, TCRdb called clonotypes with MiXCR, one entry per CDR3 protein. This sample has nearly 700,000 distinct CDR3 sequences, with roughly 30% found just once. Study-wide results and caveats: The study found HLA-C-restricted CMV-specific TCR beta clonotypes dominating the ex vivo response.

The chain carries TRBV29-1 and TRBJ2-3; 9 positions match TRBD1. The starting material was cultured PBMCs, obtained from culture after CMV antigen stimulation. This clonotype originated in a human donor in good health (CMV status not recorded). Some clones in this sample may be carry-over from other donors' samples. In DNA form, the CDR3 reads TGCAGCGTTGGTAGGGACAGGGTTTCTCCGCAGTATTTT. Translating gives CSVGRDRVSPQYF.